The following is a TCR beta chain sequence with its context. This entry comes from a study of blood T cell repertoires in COVID-19. Study summary: In each case, the material was cDNA or gDNA derived from T cells, B-cell-depleted T cells, or PBMCs.

V lost 2 bases, J lost 1 base, and 7 bases lay in between. In germline, CDR1 is SGHTA, CDR2 FQGTGA. This CDR3 region has 14 residues. Per the original data handling: Amplified reference gene primers provided the basis for estimating nucleated cell counts. Profiled with immunoSEQ multiplex PCR; TCRdb holds only in-frame clones, not every one. V and J calls and clone size are given by that table; D and trimming were obtained from the DNA. The table records about 220,000 clones, around 80% of them present only once. The source material was peripheral blood. The sequence was obtained from a woman aged 55-70 years who had recovered from COVID-19. The genes are TRBV7-3 and TRBJ2-3; perhaps TRBD2 as D (5 bases). The DNA for the CDR3 is TGTGCCAGCAGCTTATCCGGGGGCACAGATACGCAGTATTTT. As protein: CASSLSGGTDTQYF. The full variable domain, in which reference TRBV7-3 and TRBJ2-3 provide the parts outside the CDR3, is GAGVSQTPSNKVTEKGKYVELRCDPISGHTALYWYRQSLGQGPEFLIYFQGTGAADDSGLPNDRFFAVRPEGSVSTLKIQRTERGDSAVYLCASSLSGGTDTQYFGPGTRLTVL.